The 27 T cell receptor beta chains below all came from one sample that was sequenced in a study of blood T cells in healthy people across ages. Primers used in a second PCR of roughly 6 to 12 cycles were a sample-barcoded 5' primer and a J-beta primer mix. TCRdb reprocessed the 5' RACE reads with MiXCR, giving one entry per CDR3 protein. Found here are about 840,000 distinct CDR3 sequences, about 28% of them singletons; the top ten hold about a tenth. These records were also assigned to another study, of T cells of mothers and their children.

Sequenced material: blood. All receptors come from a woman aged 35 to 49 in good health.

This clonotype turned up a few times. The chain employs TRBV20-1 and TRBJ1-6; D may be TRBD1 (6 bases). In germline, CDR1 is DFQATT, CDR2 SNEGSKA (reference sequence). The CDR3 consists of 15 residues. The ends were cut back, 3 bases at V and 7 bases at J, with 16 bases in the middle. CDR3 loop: CSARVVVGQNSPLHF. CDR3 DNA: TGCAGTGCTAGGGTGGTCGTCGGACAGAATTCACCCCTCCACTTT.

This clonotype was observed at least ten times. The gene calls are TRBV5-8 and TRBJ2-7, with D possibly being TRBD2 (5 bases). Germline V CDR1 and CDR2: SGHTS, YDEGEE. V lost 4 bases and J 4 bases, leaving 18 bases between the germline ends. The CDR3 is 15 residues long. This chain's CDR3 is CASSKGLLRRYEQYF. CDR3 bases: TGTGCCAGCAGCAAAGGGCTCTTGAGGAGGTACGAGCAGTACTTC. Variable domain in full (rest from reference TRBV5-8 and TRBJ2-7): EAGVTQSPTHLIKTRGQQATLRCSPISGHTSVYWYQQALGLGLQFLLWYDEGEERNRGNFPPRFSGRQFPNYSSELNVNALELEDSALYLCASSKGLLRRYEQYFGPGTRLTVT.

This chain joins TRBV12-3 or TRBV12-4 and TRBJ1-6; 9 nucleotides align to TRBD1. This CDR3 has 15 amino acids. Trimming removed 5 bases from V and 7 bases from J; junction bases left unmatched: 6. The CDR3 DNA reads TGTGCCAGCAGTATACAGGGACAGGGAAATTCACCCCTCCACTTT. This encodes CASSIQGQGNSPLHF.

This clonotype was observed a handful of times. CDR3 region: CASQRVSTDTQYF. The CDR3 nucleotides are TGTGCCAGCCAACGGGTCAGCACAGATACGCAGTATTTT. The chain combines TRBV25-1 with TRBJ2-3, with D uncertain. The CDR3 is made up of 13 amino acids. Trimming took off 8 bases at V and 0 bases at J, with 9 bases between the two ends. CDR1 MGHDK and CDR2 SYGVNS come from the germline V gene.

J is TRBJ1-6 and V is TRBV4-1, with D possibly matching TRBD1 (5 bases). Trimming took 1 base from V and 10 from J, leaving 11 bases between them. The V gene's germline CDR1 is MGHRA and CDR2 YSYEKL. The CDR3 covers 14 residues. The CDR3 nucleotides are TGCGCCAGCAGCCAAGCGCCGGGGGACTCACCCCTCCACTTT. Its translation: CASSQAPGDSPLHF.

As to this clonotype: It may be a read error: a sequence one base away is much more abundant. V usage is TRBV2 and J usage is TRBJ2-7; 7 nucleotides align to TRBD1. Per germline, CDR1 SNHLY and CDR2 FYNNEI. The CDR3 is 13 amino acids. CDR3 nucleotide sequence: TGTGTCAGCAGTCCGGGACAGATCTACGAGCAGTACTTC. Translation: CVSSPGQIYEQYF.

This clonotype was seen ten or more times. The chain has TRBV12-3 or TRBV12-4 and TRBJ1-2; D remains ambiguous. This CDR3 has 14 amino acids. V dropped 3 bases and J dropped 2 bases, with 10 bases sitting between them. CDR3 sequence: CASSLMQANYGYTF. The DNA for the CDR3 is TGTGCCAGCAGTTTGATGCAGGCAAACTATGGCTACACCTTC.

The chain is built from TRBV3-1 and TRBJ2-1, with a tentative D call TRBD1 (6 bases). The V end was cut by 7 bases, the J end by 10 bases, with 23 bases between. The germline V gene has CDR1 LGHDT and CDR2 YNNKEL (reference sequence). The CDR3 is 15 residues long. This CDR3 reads CASTLLRDTVGEQFF. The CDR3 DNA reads TGTGCCAGCACCCTACTCCGGGACACTGTCGGGGAGCAGTTCTTC.

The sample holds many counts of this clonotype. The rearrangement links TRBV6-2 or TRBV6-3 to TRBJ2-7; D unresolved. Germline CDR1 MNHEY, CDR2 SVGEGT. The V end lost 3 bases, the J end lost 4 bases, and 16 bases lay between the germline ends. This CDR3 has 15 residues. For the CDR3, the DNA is TGTGCCAGCAGTTATAAGGAAAAAACGTTATACGAGCAGTACTTC. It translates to CASSYKEKTLYEQYF.

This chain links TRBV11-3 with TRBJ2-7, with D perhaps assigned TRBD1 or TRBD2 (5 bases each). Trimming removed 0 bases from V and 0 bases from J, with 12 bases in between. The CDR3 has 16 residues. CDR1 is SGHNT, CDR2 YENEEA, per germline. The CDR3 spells CASSLEGVKGSYEQYF. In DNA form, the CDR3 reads TGTGCCAGCAGCTTAGAGGGGGTAAAGGGCTCCTACGAGCAGTACTTC.

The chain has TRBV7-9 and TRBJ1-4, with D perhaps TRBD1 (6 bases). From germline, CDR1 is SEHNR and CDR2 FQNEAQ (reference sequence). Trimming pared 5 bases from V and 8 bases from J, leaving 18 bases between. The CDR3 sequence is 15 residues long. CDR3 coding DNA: TGTGCCAGCAGCCCGGGGGCAGCCCCAACAGAAAAACTGTTTTTT. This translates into CASSPGAAPTEKLFF.

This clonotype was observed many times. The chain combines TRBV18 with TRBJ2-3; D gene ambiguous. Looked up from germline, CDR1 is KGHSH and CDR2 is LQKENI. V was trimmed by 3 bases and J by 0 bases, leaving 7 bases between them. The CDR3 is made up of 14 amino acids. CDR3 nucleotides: TGTGCCAGCTCACCGCGACGTAGCACAGATACGCAGTATTTT. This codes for CASSPRRSTDTQYF. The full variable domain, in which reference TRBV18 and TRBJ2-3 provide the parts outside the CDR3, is NAGVMQNPRHLVRRRGQEARLRCSPMKGHSHVYWYRQLPEEGLKFMVYLQKENIIDESGMPKERFSAEFPKEGPSILRIQQVVRGDSAAYFCASSPRRSTDTQYFGPGTRLTVL.

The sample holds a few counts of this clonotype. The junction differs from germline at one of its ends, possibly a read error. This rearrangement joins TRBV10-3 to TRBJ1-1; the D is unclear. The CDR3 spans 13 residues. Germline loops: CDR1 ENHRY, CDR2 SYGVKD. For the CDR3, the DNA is TGTACCATCAGTGTGGAGATTGGGACTGAAGCTTTCTTT. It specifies CTISVEIGTEAFF.

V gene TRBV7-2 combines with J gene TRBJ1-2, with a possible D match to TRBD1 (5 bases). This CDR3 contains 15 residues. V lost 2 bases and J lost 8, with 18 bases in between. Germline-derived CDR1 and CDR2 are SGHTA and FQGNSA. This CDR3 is CASSLRIGPWGGYTF. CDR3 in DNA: TGTGCCAGCAGCTTAAGGATTGGACCCTGGGGGGGCTACACCTTC.

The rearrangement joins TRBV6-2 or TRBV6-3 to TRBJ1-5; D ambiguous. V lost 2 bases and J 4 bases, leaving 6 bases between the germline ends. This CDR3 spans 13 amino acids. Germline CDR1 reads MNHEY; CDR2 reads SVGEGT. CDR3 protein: CASSYLKNQPQHF. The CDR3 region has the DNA TGTGCCAGCAGTTACCTCAAAAATCAGCCCCAGCATTTT.

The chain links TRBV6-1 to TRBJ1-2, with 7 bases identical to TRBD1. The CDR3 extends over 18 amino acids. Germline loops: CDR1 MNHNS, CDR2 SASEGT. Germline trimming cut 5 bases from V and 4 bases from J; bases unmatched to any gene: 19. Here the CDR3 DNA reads TGTGCCAGCAGTCGTCTTTCGGGACAGTCCCTTCCCTTCTATGGCTACACCTTC. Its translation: CASSRLSGQSLPFYGYTF.

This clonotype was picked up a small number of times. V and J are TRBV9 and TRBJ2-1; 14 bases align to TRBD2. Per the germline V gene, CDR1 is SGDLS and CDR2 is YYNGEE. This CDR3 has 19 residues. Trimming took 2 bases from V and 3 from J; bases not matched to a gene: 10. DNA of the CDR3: TGTGCCAGCAGCGTGACCGGGACTAGCGGGGGAGTAGGCTACAATGAGCAGTTCTTC. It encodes CASSVTGTSGGVGYNEQFF.

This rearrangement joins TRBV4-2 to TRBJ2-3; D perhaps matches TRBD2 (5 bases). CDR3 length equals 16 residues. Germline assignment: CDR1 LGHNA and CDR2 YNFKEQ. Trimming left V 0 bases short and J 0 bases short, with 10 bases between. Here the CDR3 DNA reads TGTGCCAGCAGCCAAGAAGGCAGGACTAGCACAGATACGCAGTATTTT. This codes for CASSQEGRTSTDTQYF.

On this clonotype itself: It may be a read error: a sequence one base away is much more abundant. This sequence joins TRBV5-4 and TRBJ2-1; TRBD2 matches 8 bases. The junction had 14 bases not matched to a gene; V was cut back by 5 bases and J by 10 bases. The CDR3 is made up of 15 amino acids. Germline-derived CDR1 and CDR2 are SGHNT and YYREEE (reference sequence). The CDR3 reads CASRARTSFSLEQFF. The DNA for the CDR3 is TGTGCCAGCAGGGCCAGGACTAGCTTTTCCCTCGAGCAGTTCTTC. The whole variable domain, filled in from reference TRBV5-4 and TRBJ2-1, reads ETGVTQSPTHLIKTRGQQVTLRCSSQSGHNTVSWYQQALGQGPQFIFQYYREEENGRGNFPPRFSGLQFPNYSSELNVNALELDDSALYLCASRARTSFSLEQFFGPGTRLTVL.

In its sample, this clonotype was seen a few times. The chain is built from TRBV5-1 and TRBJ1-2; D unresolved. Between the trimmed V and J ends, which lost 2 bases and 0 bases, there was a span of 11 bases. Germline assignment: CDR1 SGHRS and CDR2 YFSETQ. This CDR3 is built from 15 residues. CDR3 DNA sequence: TGCGCCAGCAGCTTAGGAGAACAAGCTAACTATGGCTACACCTTC. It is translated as CASSLGEQANYGYTF.

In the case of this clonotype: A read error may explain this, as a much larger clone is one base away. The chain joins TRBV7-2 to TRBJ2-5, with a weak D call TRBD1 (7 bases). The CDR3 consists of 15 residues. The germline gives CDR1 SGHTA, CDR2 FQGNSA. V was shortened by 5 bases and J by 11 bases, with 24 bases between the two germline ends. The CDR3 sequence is CASSGGTVTIWEQYF. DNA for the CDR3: TGTGCCAGCAGCGGAGGGACAGTGACTATTTGGGAGCAGTACTTC. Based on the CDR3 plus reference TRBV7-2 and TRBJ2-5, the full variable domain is GAGVSQSPSNKVTEKGKDVELRCDPISGHTALYWYRQSLGQGLEFLIYFQGNSAPDKSGLPSDRFSAERTGGSVSTLTIQRTQQEDSAVYLCASSGGTVTIWEQYFGPGTRLLVL.

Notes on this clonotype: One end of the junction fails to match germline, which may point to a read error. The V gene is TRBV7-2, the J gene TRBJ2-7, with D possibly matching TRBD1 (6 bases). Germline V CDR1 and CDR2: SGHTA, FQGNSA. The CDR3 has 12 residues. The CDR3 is CANSSGHYEQYF. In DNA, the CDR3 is TGTGCCAACAGCTCGGGACACTACGAGCAGTACTTC. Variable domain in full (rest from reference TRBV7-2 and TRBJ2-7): GAGVSQSPSNKVTEKGKDVELRCDPISGHTALYWYRQSLGQGLEFLIYFQGNSAPDKSGLPSDRFSAERTGGSVSTLTIQRTQQEDSAVYLCANSSGHYEQYFGPGTRLTVT.

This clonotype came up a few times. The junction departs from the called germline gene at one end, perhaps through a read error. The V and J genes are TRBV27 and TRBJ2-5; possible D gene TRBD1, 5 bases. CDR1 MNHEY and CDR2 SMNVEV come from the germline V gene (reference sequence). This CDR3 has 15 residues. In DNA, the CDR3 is TGTGCCAACAGTTTATCGATTACCAATCAGGGGACCCAGTACTTC. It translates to CANSLSITNQGTQYF.

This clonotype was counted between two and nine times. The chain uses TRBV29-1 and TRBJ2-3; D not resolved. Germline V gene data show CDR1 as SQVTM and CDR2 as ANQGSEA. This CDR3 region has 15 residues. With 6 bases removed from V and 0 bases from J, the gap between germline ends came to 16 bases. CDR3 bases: TGCAGCGTCGTCCGCGACGGCTTAAGCACAGATACGCAGTATTTT. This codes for CSVVRDGLSTDTQYF.

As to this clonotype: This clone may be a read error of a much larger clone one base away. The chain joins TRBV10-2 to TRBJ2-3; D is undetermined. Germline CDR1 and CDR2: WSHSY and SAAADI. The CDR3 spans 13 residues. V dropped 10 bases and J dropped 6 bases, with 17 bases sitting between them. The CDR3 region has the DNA TGCGCCATCGAGCCCCCGCCCGGGGATACGCAGTATTTT. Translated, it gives CAIEPPPGDTQYF.

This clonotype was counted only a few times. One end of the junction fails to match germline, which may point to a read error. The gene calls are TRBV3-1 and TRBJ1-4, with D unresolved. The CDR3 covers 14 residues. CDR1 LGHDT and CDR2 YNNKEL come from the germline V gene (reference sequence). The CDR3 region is CAGSQRLSNEKLFF. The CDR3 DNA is TGTGCCGGCAGCCAGCGACTTAGCAATGAAAAACTGTTTTTT.

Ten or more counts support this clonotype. The CDR3 protein is CAISDNSDRYYYEQYF. CDR3 in DNA: TGTGCCATCAGTGATAATAGCGACAGGTATTATTACGAGCAGTACTTC. This chain joins TRBV10-3 and TRBJ2-7, with D perhaps TRBD1 (6 bases). The CDR3 length is 16 residues. CDR1 and CDR2 from the germline V gene are ENHRY and SYGVKD. Trimming stripped 3 bases from V and 4 bases from J, with 19 bases between.